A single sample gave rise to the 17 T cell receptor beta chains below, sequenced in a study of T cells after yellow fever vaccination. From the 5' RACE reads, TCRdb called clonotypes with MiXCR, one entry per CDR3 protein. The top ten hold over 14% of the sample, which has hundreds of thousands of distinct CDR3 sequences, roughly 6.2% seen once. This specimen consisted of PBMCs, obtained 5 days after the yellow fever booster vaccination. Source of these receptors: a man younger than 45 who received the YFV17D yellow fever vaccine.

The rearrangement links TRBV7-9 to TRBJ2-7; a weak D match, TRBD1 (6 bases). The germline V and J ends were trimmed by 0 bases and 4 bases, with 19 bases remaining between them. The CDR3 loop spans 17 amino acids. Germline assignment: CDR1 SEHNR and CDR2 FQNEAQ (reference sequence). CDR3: CASSLAQTTGNTYEQYF. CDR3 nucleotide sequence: TGTGCCAGCAGCTTAGCCCAAACTACAGGGAATACTTACGAGCAGTACTTC.

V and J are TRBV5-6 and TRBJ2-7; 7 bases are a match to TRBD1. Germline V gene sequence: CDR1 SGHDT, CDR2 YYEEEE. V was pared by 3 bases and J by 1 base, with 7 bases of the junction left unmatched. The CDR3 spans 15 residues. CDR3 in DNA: TGTGCCAGCAGCTCGACAGGGAGCGGATCCTACGAGCAGTACTTC. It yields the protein CASSSTGSGSYEQYF.

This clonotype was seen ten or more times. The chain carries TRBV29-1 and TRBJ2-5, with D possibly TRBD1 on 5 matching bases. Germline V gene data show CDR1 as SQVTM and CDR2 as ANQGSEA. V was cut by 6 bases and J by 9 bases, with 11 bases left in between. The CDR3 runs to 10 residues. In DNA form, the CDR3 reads TGCAGCGTGGCCGAAGGGGCCCAGTACTTC. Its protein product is CSVAEGAQYF.

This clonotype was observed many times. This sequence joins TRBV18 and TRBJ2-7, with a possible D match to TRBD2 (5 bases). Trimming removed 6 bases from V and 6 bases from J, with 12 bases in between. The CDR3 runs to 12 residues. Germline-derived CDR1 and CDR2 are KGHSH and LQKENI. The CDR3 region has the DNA TGTGCCAGCTCCATCACGGGAAGCGAGCAGTACTTC. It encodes CASSITGSEQYF. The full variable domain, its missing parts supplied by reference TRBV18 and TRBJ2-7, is NAGVMQNPRHLVRRRGQEARLRCSPMKGHSHVYWYRQLPEEGLKFMVYLQKENIIDESGMPKERFSAEFPKEGPSILRIQQVVRGDSAAYFCASSITGSEQYFGPGTRLTVT.

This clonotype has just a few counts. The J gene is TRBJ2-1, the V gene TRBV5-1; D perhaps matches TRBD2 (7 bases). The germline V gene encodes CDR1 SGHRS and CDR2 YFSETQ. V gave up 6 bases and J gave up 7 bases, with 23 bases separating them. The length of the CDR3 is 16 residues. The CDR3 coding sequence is TGCGCCAGCACCATCTTGGGCGGGGGCGAGGCGAATGAGCAGTTCTTC. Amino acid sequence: CASTILGGGEANEQFF.

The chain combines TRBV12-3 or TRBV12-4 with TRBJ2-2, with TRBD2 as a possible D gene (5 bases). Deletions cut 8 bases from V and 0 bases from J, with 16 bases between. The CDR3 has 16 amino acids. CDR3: CASDGSPTSNTGELFF. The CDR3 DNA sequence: TGTGCCAGCGATGGGAGCCCCACCTCGAACACCGGGGAGCTGTTTTTT.

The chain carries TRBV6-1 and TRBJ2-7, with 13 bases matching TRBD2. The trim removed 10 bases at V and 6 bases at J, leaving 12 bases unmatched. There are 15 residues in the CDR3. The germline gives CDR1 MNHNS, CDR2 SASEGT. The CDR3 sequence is CATLFRTSGRSEQYF. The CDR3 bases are TGTGCCACCCTATTCCGGACTAGCGGGAGATCCGAGCAGTACTTC.

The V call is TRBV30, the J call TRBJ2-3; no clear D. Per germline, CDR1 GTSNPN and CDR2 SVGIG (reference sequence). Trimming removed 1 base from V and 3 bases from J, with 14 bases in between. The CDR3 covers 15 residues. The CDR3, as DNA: TGTGCCTGGAGTGGTGAGCAACTGATAACAGATACGCAGTATTTT. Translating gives CAWSGEQLITDTQYF.

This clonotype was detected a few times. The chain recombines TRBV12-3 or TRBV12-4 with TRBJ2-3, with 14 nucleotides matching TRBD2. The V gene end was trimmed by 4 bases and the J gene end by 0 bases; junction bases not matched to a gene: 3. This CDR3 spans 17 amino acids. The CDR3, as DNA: TGTGCCAGCAGTTCGGGACTAGCGGGGGCTAGCACAGATACGCAGTATTTT. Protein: CASSSGLAGASTDTQYF.

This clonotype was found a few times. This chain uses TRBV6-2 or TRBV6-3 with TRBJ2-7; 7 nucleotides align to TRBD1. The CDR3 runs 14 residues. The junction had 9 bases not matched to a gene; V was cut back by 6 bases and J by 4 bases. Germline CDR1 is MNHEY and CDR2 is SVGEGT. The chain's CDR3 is CASRTGTASYEQYF. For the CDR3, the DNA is TGTGCCAGCAGAACCGGGACAGCGTCATACGAGCAGTACTTC.

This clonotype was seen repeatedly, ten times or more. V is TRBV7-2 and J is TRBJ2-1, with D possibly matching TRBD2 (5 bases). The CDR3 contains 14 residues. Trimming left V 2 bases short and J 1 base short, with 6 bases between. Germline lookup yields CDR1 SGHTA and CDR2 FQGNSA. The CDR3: CASSLLASYNEQFF. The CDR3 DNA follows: TGTGCCAGCAGCTTACTAGCTTCCTACAATGAGCAGTTCTTC.

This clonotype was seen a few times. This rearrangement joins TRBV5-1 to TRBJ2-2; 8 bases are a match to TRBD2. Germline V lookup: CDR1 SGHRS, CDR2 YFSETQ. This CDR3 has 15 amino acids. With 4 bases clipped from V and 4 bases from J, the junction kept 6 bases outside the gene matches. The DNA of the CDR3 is TGCGCCAGCAGCAGAGCGGGAGTGGGCACCGGGGAGCTGTTTTTT. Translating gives CASSRAGVGTGELFF.

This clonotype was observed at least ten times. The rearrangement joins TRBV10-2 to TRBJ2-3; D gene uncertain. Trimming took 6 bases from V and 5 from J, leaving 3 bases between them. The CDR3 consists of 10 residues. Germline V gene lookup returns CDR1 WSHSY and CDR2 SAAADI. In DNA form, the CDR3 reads TGCGCCAGCAGACTAGATACGCAGTATTTT. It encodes CASRLDTQYF.

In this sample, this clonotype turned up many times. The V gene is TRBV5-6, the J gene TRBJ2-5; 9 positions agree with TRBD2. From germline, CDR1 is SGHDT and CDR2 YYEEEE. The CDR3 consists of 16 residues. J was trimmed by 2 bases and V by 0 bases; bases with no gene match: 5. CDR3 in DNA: TGTGCCAGCAGCTTGGCAGGTAGCGGGAGTCAAGAGACCCAGTACTTC. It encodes CASSLAGSGSQETQYF.

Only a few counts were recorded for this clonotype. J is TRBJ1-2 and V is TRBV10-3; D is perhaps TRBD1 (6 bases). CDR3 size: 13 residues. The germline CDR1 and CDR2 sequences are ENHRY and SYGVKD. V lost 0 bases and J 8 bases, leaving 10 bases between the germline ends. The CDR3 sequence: CAISESRGIGYTF. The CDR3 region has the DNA TGTGCCATCAGTGAGTCGAGGGGGATAGGCTACACCTTC.

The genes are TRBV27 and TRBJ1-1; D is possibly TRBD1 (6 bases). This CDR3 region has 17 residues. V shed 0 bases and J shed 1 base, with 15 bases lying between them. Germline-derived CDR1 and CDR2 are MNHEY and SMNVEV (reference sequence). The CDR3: CASSLSWAVGANTEAFF. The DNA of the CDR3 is TGTGCCAGCAGTTTATCTTGGGCGGTGGGGGCGAACACTGAAGCTTTCTTT.

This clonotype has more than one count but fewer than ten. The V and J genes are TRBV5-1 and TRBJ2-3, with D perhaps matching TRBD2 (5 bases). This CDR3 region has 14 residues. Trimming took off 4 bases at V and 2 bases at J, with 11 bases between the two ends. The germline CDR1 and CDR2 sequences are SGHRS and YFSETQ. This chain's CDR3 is CASSGGLTTDTQYF. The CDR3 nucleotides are TGCGCCAGCAGCGGTGGACTTACCACAGATACGCAGTATTTT.